This TCR beta chain was captured in a study of T cell changes during pregnancy in multiple sclerosis. V lost 4 bases, J lost 4 bases, and 20 bases lay in between. The germline V gene has CDR1 MGHRA and CDR2 YSYEKL. The CDR3 is 17 residues long. The repertoire was sequenced with immunoSEQ multiplex PCR; TCRdb's copy has only in-frame clones and lacks some. The table shows roughly 51,000 clones, with around 92% occurring only once. The sequence came from a female donor in good health, enrolled as a control in a pregnancy study. The chain is built from TRBV4-1 and TRBJ1-5; tentative D call: TRBD1 (5 bases). This sample comprised CD4+ T cells from peripheral blood mononuclear cells, obtained after pregnancy. The DNA of the CDR3 is TGCGCCAGCAGCCTCAGCGAACCAGGGAGGACGAATCAGCCCCAGCATTTT. Encoded protein: CASSLSEPGRTNQPQHF.